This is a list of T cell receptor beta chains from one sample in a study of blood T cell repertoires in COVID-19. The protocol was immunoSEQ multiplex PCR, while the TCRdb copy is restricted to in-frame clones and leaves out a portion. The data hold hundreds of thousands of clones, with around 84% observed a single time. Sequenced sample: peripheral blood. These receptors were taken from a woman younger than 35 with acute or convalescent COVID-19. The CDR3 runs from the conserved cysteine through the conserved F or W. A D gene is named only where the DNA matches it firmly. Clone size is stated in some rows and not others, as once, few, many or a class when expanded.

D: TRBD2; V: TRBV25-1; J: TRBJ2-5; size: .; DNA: TGTGCCAGCAGTGAACCGCGGGGGACCCAAGAGACCCAGTACTTC; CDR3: CASSEPRGTQETQYF
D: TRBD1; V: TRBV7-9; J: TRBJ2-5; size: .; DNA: TGTGCCAGCAGCCGGGACAGGGAAGAGACCCAGTACTTC; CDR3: CASSRDREETQYF
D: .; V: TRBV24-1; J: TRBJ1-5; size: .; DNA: TGTGCCACCAGTGTAGGGGTTGGGCAGCCCCAGCATTTT; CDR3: CATSVGVGQPQHF
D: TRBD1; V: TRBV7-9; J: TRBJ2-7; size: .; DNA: TGTGCCAGCAGCACAGCAGGGGGATCGGCCGAGCAGTACTTC; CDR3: CASSTAGGSAEQYF
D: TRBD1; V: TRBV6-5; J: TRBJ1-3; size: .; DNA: TGTGCCAGCAGTTTTATGGACAGGGCAGGAAACACCATATATTTT; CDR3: CASSFMDRAGNTIYF
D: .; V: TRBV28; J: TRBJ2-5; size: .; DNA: TGTGCCAGCAGTCCTAGGGAGACCCAGTACTTC; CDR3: CASSPRETQYF
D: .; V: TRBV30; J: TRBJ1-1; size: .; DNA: TGTGCCTGGAGTGCGACACGGTCCGGAACTGAAGCTTTCTTT; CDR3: CAWSATRSGTEAFF
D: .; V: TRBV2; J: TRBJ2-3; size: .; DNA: TGTGCCAGCACCATCCTCACTGGCACAGATACGCAGTATTTT; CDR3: CASTILTGTDTQYF
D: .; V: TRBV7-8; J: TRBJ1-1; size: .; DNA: TGTGCCAGCAGCTTAGCGACTCGAAGAACTGAAGCTTTCTTT; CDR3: CASSLATRRTEAFF
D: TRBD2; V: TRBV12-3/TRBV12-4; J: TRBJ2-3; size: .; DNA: TGTGCAAACGGGGATCGGGGGGCAGATACGCAGTATTTT; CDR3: CANGDRGADTQYF
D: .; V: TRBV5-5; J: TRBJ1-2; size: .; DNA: TGTGCCAGCAGCTTGGTTGCCTGGCAATATGGCTACACCTTC; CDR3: CASSLVAWQYGYTF
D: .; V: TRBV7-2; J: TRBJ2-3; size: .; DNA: TGTGCCAGCAGCCCCCGAGGGCCGAACGCTTATACGCAGTATTTT; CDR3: CASSPRGPNAYTQYF
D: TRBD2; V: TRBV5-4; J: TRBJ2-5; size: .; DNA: TGTGCCAGCAGCACGGGGGGGGGAAAAGAGACCCAGTACTTC; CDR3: CASSTGGGKETQYF
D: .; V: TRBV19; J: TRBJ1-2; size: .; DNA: TGTGCCAGTAGTATCAAGGAGCGTGGCTACACCTTC; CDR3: CASSIKERGYTF
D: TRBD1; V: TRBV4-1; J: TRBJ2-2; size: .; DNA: TGCGCCAGCAGCCGGGGACAGGGGTCCACCGGGGAGCTGTTTTTT; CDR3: CASSRGQGSTGELFF
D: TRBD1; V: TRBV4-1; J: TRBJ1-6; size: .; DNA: TGCGCCAGCGCCCGGGACAGGGAGTCACCCCTCCACTTT; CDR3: CASARDRESPLHF
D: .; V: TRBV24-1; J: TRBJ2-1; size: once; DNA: TGTGCCACCAGTGGAGGGCTGGACAATGAGCAGTTCTTC; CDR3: CATSGGLDNEQFF
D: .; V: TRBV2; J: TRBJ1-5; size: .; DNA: TGTGCCAGCAAGGATAGAGGGACACCCAATCAGCCCCAGCATTTT; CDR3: CASKDRGTPNQPQHF
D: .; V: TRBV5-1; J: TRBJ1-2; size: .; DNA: TGCGCCAGCAGCTTAAGGCTGGGGGGTGGCTACACCTTC; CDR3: CASSLRLGGGYTF
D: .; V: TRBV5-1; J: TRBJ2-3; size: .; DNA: TGCGCCAGCGGAGAAGGGGGTGCAGATACGCAGTATTTT; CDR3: CASGEGGADTQYF
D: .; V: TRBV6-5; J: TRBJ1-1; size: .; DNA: TGTGCCAGCAGTAAGCCAGGGGCGGGGAACACTGAAGCTTTCTTT; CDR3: CASSKPGAGNTEAFF
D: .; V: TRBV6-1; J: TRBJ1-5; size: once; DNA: TGTGCCAGCAACATACAGGGAAATCAGCCCCAGCATTTT; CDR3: CASNIQGNQPQHF
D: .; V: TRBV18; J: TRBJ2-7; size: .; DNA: TGTGCCAGCTCACCGAGTTCAGGGTTCACCTACGAGCAGTACTTC; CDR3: CASSPSSGFTYEQYF
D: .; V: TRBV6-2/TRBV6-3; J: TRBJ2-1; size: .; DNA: TGTGCCGGTAGTTTCGGGGGGACATACAATGAGCAGTTCTTC; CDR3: CAGSFGGTYNEQFF
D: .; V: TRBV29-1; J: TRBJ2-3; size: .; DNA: TGCAGCGTCCGAGACTACGGGACTGCCCCAGATACGCAGTATTTT; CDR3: CSVRDYGTAPDTQYF
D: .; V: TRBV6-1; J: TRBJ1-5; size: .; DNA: TGTGCCAGCAGTGAATTCCCGGGGGAGCCCCAGCATTTT; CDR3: CASSEFPGEPQHF
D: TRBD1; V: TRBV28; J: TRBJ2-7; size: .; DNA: TGTGCCAGCAGTTCCGGGACAGGGGTATACGAGCAGTACTTC; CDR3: CASSSGTGVYEQYF
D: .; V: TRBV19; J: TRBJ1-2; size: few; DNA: TGTGCCAGTAGTAGCCCCTTGAGGCGGTTAGGCTACACCTTC; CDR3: CASSSPLRRLGYTF
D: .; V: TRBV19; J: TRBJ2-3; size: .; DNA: TGTGCCAGTAGTCAAAAACCGCCAGGGGGGACAGATACGCAGTATTTT; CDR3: CASSQKPPGGTDTQYF
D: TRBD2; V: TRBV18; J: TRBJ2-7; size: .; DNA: TGTGCCAGCTCACCCTCCGCCGGGACTAGTTACGAGCAGTACTTC; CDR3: CASSPSAGTSYEQYF
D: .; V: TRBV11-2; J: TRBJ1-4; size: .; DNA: TGTGCCAGCAGCTTAGATCTAGCAGCTAGGGCTGAAAAACTGTTTTTT; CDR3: CASSLDLAARAEKLFF
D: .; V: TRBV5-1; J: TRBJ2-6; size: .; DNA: TGCGCCAGCAGTCTTCCCTCTGGGGCCAACGTCCTGACTTTC; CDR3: CASSLPSGANVLTF
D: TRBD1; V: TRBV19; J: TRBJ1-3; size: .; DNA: TGTGCCAGTAGTGTAGGGACAGAACCTGGAAACACCATATATTTT; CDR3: CASSVGTEPGNTIYF
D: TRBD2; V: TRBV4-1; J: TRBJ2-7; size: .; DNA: TGCGCCAGCAGCCAGACCCCGGGGGGTCTCGAGCAGTACTTC; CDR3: CASSQTPGGLEQYF
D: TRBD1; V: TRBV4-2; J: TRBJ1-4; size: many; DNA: TGTGCCAGCAGCCAAGGGCGCGGACAGGGAGGAGAAAAACTGTTTTTT; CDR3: CASSQGRGQGGEKLFF
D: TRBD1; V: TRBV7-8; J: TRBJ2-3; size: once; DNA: TGTGCCTGCTCGGGGACAGGGGGTAAAGGGGATACGCAGTATTTT; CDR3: CACSGTGGKGDTQYF
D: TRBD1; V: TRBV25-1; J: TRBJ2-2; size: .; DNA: TGTGCCAGCAGTGTGACAGGGTCCACCGGGGAGCTGTTTTTT; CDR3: CASSVTGSTGELFF
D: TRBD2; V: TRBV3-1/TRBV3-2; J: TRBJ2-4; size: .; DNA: TGTGCCAGCAGGGTGCGGGGGAAAGGGGCCAAAAACATTCAGTACTTC; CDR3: CASRVRGKGAKNIQYF
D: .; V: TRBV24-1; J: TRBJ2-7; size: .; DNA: TGTGCCACCTCATACGAGGGCGAGCAGTACTTC; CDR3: CATSYEGEQYF